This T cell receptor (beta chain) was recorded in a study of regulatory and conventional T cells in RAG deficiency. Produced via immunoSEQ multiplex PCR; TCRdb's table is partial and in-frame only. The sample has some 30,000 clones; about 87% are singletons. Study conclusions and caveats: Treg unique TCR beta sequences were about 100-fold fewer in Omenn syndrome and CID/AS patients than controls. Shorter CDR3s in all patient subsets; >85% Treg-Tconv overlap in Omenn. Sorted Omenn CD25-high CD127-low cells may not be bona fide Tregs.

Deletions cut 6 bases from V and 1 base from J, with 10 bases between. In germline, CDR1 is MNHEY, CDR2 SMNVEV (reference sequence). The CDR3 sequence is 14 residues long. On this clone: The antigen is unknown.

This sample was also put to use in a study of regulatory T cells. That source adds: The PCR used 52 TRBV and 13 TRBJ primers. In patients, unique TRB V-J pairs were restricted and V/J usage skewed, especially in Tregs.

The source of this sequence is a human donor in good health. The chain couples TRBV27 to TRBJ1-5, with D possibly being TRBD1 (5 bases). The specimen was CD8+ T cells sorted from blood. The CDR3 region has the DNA TGTGCCAGCAGGGTTACAGGAAGCAATCAGCCCCAGCATTTT. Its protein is CASRVTGSNQPQHF.